The present T cell receptor (beta chain) was sequenced within a study of blood T cell repertoires in COVID-19. TCRdb's copy holds only in-frame clones and misses some; the assay was immunoSEQ multiplex PCR. The data show about 61,000 clones, 70% to 90% seen once. Germline V CDR1 and CDR2: SGHAT, FQNNGV. Trimming pared 1 base from V and 2 bases from J, leaving 9 bases between. The CDR3 sequence is 14 residues long. The specimen sequenced was peripheral blood. The chain has TRBV11-2 and TRBJ2-7; D unclear. This clonotype was obtained from a woman older than 75 with active COVID-19. CDR3: CASSLAVGPYEQYF. The CDR3 nucleotides read TGTGCCAGCAGCTTAGCGGTTGGTCCCTACGAGCAGTACTTC. The full variable domain, rest sourced from reference TRBV11-2 and TRBJ2-7, is EAGVAQSPRYKIIEKRQSVAFWCNPISGHATLYWYQQILGQGPKLLIQFQNNGVVDDSQLPKDRFSAERLKGVDSTLKIQPAKLEDSAVYLCASSLAVGPYEQYFGPGTRLTVT.